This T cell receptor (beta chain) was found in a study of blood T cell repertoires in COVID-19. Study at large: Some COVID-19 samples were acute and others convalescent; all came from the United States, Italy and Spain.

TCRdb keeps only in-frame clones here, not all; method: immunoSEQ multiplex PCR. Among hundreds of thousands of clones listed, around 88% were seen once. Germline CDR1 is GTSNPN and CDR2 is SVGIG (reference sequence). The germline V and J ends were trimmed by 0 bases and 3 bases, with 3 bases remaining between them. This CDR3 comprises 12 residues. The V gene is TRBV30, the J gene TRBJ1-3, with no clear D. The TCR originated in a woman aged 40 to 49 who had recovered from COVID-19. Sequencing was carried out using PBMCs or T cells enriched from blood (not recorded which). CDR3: CAWSVLGNTIYF. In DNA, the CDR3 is TGTGCCTGGAGTGTACTTGGAAACACCATATATTTT.